These 16 T cell receptor beta chains were all obtained from the same sample, sequenced in a study of cytomegalovirus exposure and HLA in healthy donors. The PCR employed 60 Vbeta primers together with 13 Jbeta primers. This table comes from immunoSEQ multiplex PCR, and its TCRdb copy is limited to in-frame clones, with some not included. The sample lists about 94,000 clones, about three fifths occurring once. Sequencing used PBMCs. Receptor source: a man under 40 in good health and CMV-seronegative.

This clone was counted a few times. The rearrangement links TRBV7-8 to TRBJ2-2; a weak D match, TRBD1 (6 bases). This CDR3 has 16 amino acids. The germline gives CDR1 SGHVS, CDR2 FQNEAQ. Trimming shortened V by 4 bases and J by 0 bases, and 12 bases separated the two germline ends. This CDR3 reads CASSSRAGANTGELFF. DNA for the CDR3: TGTGCCAGCAGCTCCCGGGCAGGGGCGAACACCGGGGAGCTGTTTTTT.

This chain links TRBV6-5 with TRBJ2-6; 8 nucleotides line up with TRBD1. The length of the CDR3 is 16 residues. Unmatched junction bases numbered 2, after V lost 2 bases and J lost 2 bases. Germline loops: CDR1 MNHEY, CDR2 SVGAGI. CDR3 sequence: CASSYTTGAGANVLTF. The CDR3 DNA is TGTGCCAGCAGTTACACGACAGGGGCTGGGGCCAACGTCCTGACTTTC.

The chain couples TRBV5-4 to TRBJ2-2, with 9 bases lining up with TRBD2. The length of the CDR3 is 16 residues. From germline, CDR1 is SGHNT and CDR2 YYREEE (reference sequence). The trim removed 3 bases at V and 5 bases at J, leaving 8 bases unmatched. The CDR3 nucleotides are TGTGCCAGCAGCTCTGGGACTAGCCGGAAAACCGGGGAGCTGTTTTTT. It encodes CASSSGTSRKTGELFF. Complete variable domain (other parts from reference TRBV5-4 and TRBJ2-2): ETGVTQSPTHLIKTRGQQVTLRCSSQSGHNTVSWYQQALGQGPQFIFQYYREEENGRGNFPPRFSGLQFPNYSSELNVNALELDDSALYLCASSSGTSRKTGELFFGEGSRLTVL.

The J gene is TRBJ2-1, the V gene TRBV30; no firm D call. Germline assignment: CDR1 GTSNPN and CDR2 SVGIG (reference sequence). CDR3 size: 13 residues. V was pared by 4 bases and J by 2 bases, with 9 bases between. The CDR3 sequence is CAWKSSPYNEQFF. CDR3 nucleotide sequence: TGTGCCTGGAAGTCTAGTCCCTACAATGAGCAGTTCTTC. Drawing the rest from reference TRBV30 and TRBJ2-1, the complete variable domain is SQTIHQWPATLVQPVGSPLSLECTVEGTSNPNLYWYRQAAGRGLQLLFYSVGIGQISSEVPQNLSASRPQDRQFILSSKKLLLSDSGFYLCAWKSSPYNEQFFGPGTRLTVL.

The chain joins TRBV28 to TRBJ1-5; 8 bases align to TRBD1. The germline CDR1 and CDR2 sequences are MDHEN and SYDVKM. V shed 1 base and J 2 bases; nucleotides not matched to a gene: 7. CDR3 length equals 17 residues. This CDR3 is CASSLSGRGRGNQPQHF. Written as DNA, the CDR3 is TGTGCCAGCAGTTTATCCGGCAGGGGGCGCGGCAATCAGCCCCAGCATTTT.

This rearrangement joins TRBV5-4 to TRBJ2-5, with a tentative D call TRBD2 (6 bases). CDR1 SGHNT and CDR2 YYREEE come from the germline V gene (reference sequence). The CDR3 totals 13 residues. V lost 4 bases to trimming and J lost 5 bases, with 12 bases between them. The CDR3 loop is CASSLRDSETQYF. The CDR3 coding sequence is TGTGCCAGCAGCCTACGGGACTCGGAGACCCAGTACTTC.

This chain links TRBV25-1 with TRBJ2-7; tentative D call: TRBD2 (6 bases). There are 17 residues in the CDR3. V was shortened by 6 bases and J by 2 bases, with 23 bases between the two germline ends. Per the germline V gene, CDR1 is MGHDK and CDR2 is SYGVNS. The CDR3 DNA follows: TGTGCCAGCAGAATGGCCGGGACTCCACCTGGGGCCTACGAGCAGTACTTC. Protein: CASRMAGTPPGAYEQYF.

The V and J genes are TRBV6-5 and TRBJ2-7; 8 nucleotides agree with TRBD1. Per the germline V gene, CDR1 is MNHEY and CDR2 is SVGAGI. The CDR3 is 15 residues long. Trimming took 8 bases from V and 3 from J; bases not matched to a gene: 12. CDR3 nucleotide sequence: TGTGCCAGCGGGAGACAGGGGACGTTGATCTACGAGCAGTACTTC. Its translation: CASGRQGTLIYEQYF.

The CDR3 DNA follows: TGTGCCAGCAGACGACTATCTTATTCCTACAATGAGCAGTTCTTC. Translated, it gives CASRRLSYSYNEQFF. This chain connects TRBV7-2 to TRBJ2-1, with D possibly TRBD2 on 5 matching bases. Germline CDR1 and CDR2: SGHTA and FQGNSA. The CDR3 runs to 15 residues. V was trimmed by 6 bases and J by 1 base, leaving 13 bases between them.

CDR3 loop: CASSNDLTGVGTGELFF. In nucleotides, the CDR3 is TGTGCCAGCAGCAACGACCTTACAGGGGTTGGCACCGGGGAGCTGTTTTTT. The gene calls are TRBV7-6 and TRBJ2-2; 7 nucleotides agree with TRBD1. Germline V CDR1 and CDR2: SGHVS, FNYEAQ. This CDR3 comprises 17 residues. Trimming at V came to 5 bases and at J to 4 bases, leaving 13 bases not matched to a gene.

This rearrangement joins TRBV6-6 to TRBJ2-1; D is ambiguous. Trimming took off 6 bases at V and 5 bases at J, with 8 bases between the two ends. The CDR3 is made up of 12 amino acids. Germline CDR1 MNHNY, CDR2 SVGAGI (reference sequence). For the CDR3, the DNA is TGTGCCAGCAGGGCACTACACAATGAGCAGTTCTTC. Protein sequence: CASRALHNEQFF.

The chain employs TRBV21-1 and TRBJ1-5; the D call in the table, TRBD1, was not verified against the DNA. TRBV21-1 is a pseudogene segment. This CDR3 has 13 amino acids. This CDR3 reads CASSFGGTQPQHF. The CDR3 DNA reads TGTGCCAGCAGCTTTGGGGGCACTCAGCCCCAGCATTTT.

This chain links TRBV28 with TRBJ2-7; D is ambiguous. Germline V gene data show CDR1 as MDHEN and CDR2 as SYDVKM. This CDR3 spans 13 amino acids. V was shortened by 3 bases and J by 0 bases, with 6 bases between the two germline ends. The CDR3 loop is CASSFTSSYEQYF. As DNA, the CDR3 is TGTGCCAGCAGTTTTACGAGCTCCTACGAGCAGTACTTC.

This clone was detected a few times. The chain has TRBV7-9 and TRBJ1-6; 9 bases are a match to TRBD1. The germline V gene has CDR1 SEHNR and CDR2 FQNEAQ (reference sequence). Trimming took 10 bases from V and 10 from J; bases not matched to a gene: 14. This CDR3 comprises 15 residues. The DNA for the CDR3 is TGTGCCACCGATAACGGACAGGGGTTAAGATCACCCCTCCACTTT. Its protein product is CATDNGQGLRSPLHF.

The rearrangement uses TRBV2 and TRBJ2-2; D is perhaps TRBD2 (6 bases). CDR1 is SNHLY, CDR2 FYNNEI, per germline. The CDR3 has 14 amino acids. V was shortened by 7 bases and J by 2 bases, with 11 bases between the two germline ends. As DNA, the CDR3 is TGTGCCAGCAAGGCTAGCGCAAACACCGGGGAGCTGTTTTTT. As protein: CASKASANTGELFF.

The chain uses TRBV28 and TRBJ2-7; TRBD2 matches at 11 bases. Germline CDR1 MDHEN, CDR2 SYDVKM. J lost 3 bases, V lost 8 bases, and 3 bases had no gene match. The CDR3 totals 13 residues. The CDR3 spells CASELAGVYEQYF. Here the CDR3 DNA reads TGTGCCAGCGAACTAGCGGGAGTCTACGAGCAGTACTTC.